This T cell receptor (beta chain) was identified in a study of cytomegalovirus exposure and HLA in healthy donors. General study points: The sole available immune exposure information was CMV serostatus. The Asian-associated ancestry cluster reportedly had fewer N-insertions than the approximately 700-donor mean in a later analysis.

This cohort consisted of healthy bone marrow donors. A remark on this clone: As yet, its antigen is unknown.

It was with 60 Vbeta and 13 Jbeta primers that the PCR ran. Original analysis: Later, some 75 million unique TCR beta chains were counted in an analysis, and roughly 10 million of them were shared. Clones were sequenced by immunoSEQ multiplex PCR, and TCRdb holds only the in-frame ones, with some missing. V, J and clone size are taken as reported in that table, and D and trimming were inferred from the DNA itself. Among about 50,000 clones listed, roughly 82% were seen once. The sequence came from a man aged 25 to 45 in good health and CMV-seronegative. What was sequenced was PBMCs.

In DNA, the CDR3 is TGCGCCAGCAGCTGGGGCGGTCAGTCCGAGCAGTACTTC. This gives the protein CASSWGGQSEQYF. The chain carries TRBV5-1 and TRBJ2-7, with D possibly TRBD1 on 5 matching bases. The CDR3 has 13 amino acids. V dropped 3 bases and J dropped 6 bases, with 13 bases sitting between them. Germline V gives CDR1 SGHRS, CDR2 YFSETQ.